These T cell receptor beta chains were read from a single sample in a study of PD-1 blockade in mismatch repair-deficient tumors. Using immunoSEQ multiplex PCR, the repertoire was profiled, and TCRdb retains in-frame clones only, with some absent. The sample records about 10,000 clones, around 88% being singletons. Antigens of these TCRs are unknown. This sample comprised cells cultured in vitro, obtained from a patient treated with pembrolizumab. Receptor source: an adult with mismatch repair-deficient cancer. The CDR3 runs from the conserved cysteine through the conserved F or W. The order of the fields is clone size, V gene, D gene, J gene, CDR3 DNA, CDR3 protein. A D gene is named only where the DNA matches it firmly. The size entry is marked missing in some rows and otherwise reads once, few, many or a size class.

clone_size: -
v_call: TRBV9
d_call: TRBD1
j_call: TRBJ1-1
cdr3_nt: TGTGCCAGCAGCGTAGATCTCAGGGGGCCGGGCACTGAAGCTTTCTTT
cdr3_aa: CASSVDLRGPGTEAFF

clone_size: -
v_call: TRBV6-5
d_call: TRBD1
j_call: TRBJ2-5
cdr3_nt: TGTGCCAGCAGAGTAGACAGGGATCAAGAGACCCAGTACTTC
cdr3_aa: CASRVDRDQETQYF

clone_size: -
v_call: TRBV15
d_call: TRBD2
j_call: TRBJ2-1
cdr3_nt: TGTGCCACCAGCAGAGATCTAGCGGGAGTTGAGCAGTTCTTC
cdr3_aa: CATSRDLAGVEQFF

clone_size: once
v_call: TRBV28
d_call: -
j_call: TRBJ2-1
cdr3_nt: TGTGCCAGCAGTTTAAGTACAGGGTTAAGTGAGCAGTTCTTC
cdr3_aa: CASSLSTGLSEQFF

clone_size: -
v_call: TRBV5-6
d_call: -
j_call: TRBJ2-1
cdr3_nt: TGTGCCAGCGGGCTGGGTGGGGAGATGAGGGGCAATGAGCAGTTCTTC
cdr3_aa: CASGLGGEMRGNEQFF

clone_size: -
v_call: TRBV5-6
d_call: -
j_call: TRBJ2-1
cdr3_nt: TGTGCCAGCAGCGCTGACTTTTACAATGAGCAGTTCTTC
cdr3_aa: CASSADFYNEQFF

clone_size: medium-sized
v_call: TRBV5-1
d_call: -
j_call: TRBJ1-1
cdr3_nt: TGCGCCAGCCGCTTCGACGGGAACACTGAAGCTTTCTTT
cdr3_aa: CASRFDGNTEAFF

clone_size: few
v_call: TRBV14
d_call: TRBD1
j_call: TRBJ2-7
cdr3_nt: TGTGCCAGCAGCCAAGATACAGGGGGCCCCTACGAGCAGTACTTC
cdr3_aa: CASSQDTGGPYEQYF

clone_size: -
v_call: TRBV10-3
d_call: -
j_call: TRBJ2-7
cdr3_nt: TGTGCCATCAGTGTCAGGTTATCCTACGAGCAGTACTTC
cdr3_aa: CAISVRLSYEQYF

clone_size: few
v_call: TRBV14
d_call: -
j_call: TRBJ2-7
cdr3_nt: TGTGCCAGCAGCCCGGGACTGGGTTCCTACGAGCAGTACTTC
cdr3_aa: CASSPGLGSYEQYF

clone_size: -
v_call: TRBV5-1
d_call: -
j_call: TRBJ2-3
cdr3_nt: TGCGCCAGCAGCTCCAGGACAGTCACAGATACGCAGTATTTT
cdr3_aa: CASSSRTVTDTQYF

clone_size: few
v_call: TRBV27
d_call: -
j_call: TRBJ2-3
cdr3_nt: TGTGCCAGCAGTTTTTCGTCCCACGCAGATACGCAGTATTTT
cdr3_aa: CASSFSSHADTQYF

clone_size: -
v_call: TRBV6-1
d_call: TRBD1
j_call: TRBJ1-2
cdr3_nt: TGTGCCAGCAGCCCGACAGGGCCGAGTGGCTACACCTTC
cdr3_aa: CASSPTGPSGYTF

clone_size: -
v_call: TRBV15
d_call: -
j_call: TRBJ2-1
cdr3_nt: TGTGCCACCAGCAGAGATCACCCAATGAACTCCTACAATGAGCAGTTCTTC
cdr3_aa: CATSRDHPMNSYNEQFF

clone_size: -
v_call: TRBV5-1
d_call: TRBD1
j_call: TRBJ1-5
cdr3_nt: TGCGCCAGCAGCTTGCAGGGGGCTAGCAATCAGCCCCAGCATTTT
cdr3_aa: CASSLQGASNQPQHF

clone_size: -
v_call: TRBV5-1
d_call: -
j_call: TRBJ2-5
cdr3_nt: TGCGCCAGCAGCTTCCAGGGGAGCGAGACCCAGTACTTC
cdr3_aa: CASSFQGSETQYF

clone_size: -
v_call: TRBV5-4
d_call: -
j_call: TRBJ1-1
cdr3_nt: TGTGCCAGCAGCTTGGTAGGGGAGGCGACTGAAGCTTTCTTT
cdr3_aa: CASSLVGEATEAFF